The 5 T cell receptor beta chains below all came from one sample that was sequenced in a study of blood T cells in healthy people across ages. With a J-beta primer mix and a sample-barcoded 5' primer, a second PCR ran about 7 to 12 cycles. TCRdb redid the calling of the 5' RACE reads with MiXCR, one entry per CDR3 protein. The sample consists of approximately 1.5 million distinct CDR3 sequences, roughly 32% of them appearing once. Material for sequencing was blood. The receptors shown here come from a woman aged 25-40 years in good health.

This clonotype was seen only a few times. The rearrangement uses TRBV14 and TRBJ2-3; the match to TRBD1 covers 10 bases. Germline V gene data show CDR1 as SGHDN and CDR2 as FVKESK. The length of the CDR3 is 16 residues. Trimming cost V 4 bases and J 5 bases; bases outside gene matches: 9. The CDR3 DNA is TGTGCCAGCAGCCGACAGACAGGGGGCAGGGGAGATACGCAGTATTTT. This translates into CASSRQTGGRGDTQYF. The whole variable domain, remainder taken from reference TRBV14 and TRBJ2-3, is EAGVTQFPSHSVIEKGQTVTLRCDPISGHDNLYWYRRVMGKEIKFLLHFVKESKQDESGMPNNRFLAERTGGTYSTLKVQPAELEDSGVYFCASSRQTGGRGDTQYFGPGTRLTVL.

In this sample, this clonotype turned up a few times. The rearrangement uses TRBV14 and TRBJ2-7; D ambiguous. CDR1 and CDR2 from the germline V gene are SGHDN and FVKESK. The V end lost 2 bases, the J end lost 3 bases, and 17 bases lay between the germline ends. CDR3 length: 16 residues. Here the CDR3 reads CASSQSLVDSYYEQYF. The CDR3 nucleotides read TGTGCCAGCAGCCAAAGTCTAGTAGACTCCTACTACGAGCAGTACTTC.

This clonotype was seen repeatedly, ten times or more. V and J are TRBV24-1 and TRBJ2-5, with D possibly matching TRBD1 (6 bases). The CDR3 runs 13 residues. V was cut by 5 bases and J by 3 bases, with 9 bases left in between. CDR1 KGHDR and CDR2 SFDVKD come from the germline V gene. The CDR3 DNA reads TGTGCCACCAGTGGAGGGGGTAAAGAGACCCAGTACTTC. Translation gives CATSGGGKETQYF.

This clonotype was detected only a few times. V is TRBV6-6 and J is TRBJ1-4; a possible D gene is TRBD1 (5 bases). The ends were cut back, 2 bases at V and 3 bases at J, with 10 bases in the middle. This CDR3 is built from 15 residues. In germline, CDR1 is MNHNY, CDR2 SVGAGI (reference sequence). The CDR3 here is CASSYGLGANEKLFF. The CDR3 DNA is TGTGCCAGCAGTTACGGGCTGGGGGCTAATGAAAAACTGTTTTTT.

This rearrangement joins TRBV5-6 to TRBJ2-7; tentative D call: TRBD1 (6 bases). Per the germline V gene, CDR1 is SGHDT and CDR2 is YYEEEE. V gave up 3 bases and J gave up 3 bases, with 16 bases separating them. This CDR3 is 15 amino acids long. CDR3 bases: TGTGCCAGCAGCTCACTCGGCAGGGGAAACTACGAGCAGTACTTC. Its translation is CASSSLGRGNYEQYF.